The 24 T cell receptor beta chains presented below share a single source sample, sequenced in a study of T-cell reconstitution after alpha-beta-depleted transplantation in children. This sample's TCRbeta library carried unique molecular identifier barcodes. In TCRdb, the PCR reads were re-called with MiXCR into one record per CDR3 protein. The table has about 400,000 distinct CDR3 sequences, roughly 22% seen once. Specimen: PBMCs from the stem cell graft donor, collected from the stem cell graft. The receptors shown here come from a human donor who donated a stem cell graft to a child with acute myeloid leukemia.

With regard to this clonotype: This may come from a read error, since a much larger clone is one base off. The rearrangement uses TRBV20-1 and TRBJ1-6; 7 nucleotides align to TRBD1. The germline V gene has CDR1 DFQATT and CDR2 SNEGSKA (reference sequence). The CDR3 has 13 residues. Trimming took 3 bases from V and 4 from J; bases not matched to a gene: 0. The CDR3 protein is CSARTGYNSPLHF. In nucleotides, the CDR3 is TGCAGTGCTAGGACAGGGTATAATTCACCCCTCCACTTT.

Many counts were recorded for this clonotype. The chain uses TRBV4-3 and TRBJ2-1; a possible D gene is TRBD2 (5 bases). V lost 4 bases and J 10 bases, leaving 17 bases between the germline ends. CDR1 and CDR2 (germline): LGHNA, YSLEER. The CDR3 loop spans 14 amino acids. In DNA, the CDR3 is TGCGCCAGCAGCCTTCGGACTGCCGGCCAAGAGCAGTTCTTC. This gives the protein CASSLRTAGQEQFF.

This clonotype was seen a few times. This sequence joins TRBV9 and TRBJ2-7; 10 bases agree with TRBD1. The germline V gene has CDR1 SGDLS and CDR2 YYNGEE. The CDR3 extends over 15 amino acids. Trimming removed 0 bases from V and 6 bases from J; junction bases left unmatched: 6. This chain's CDR3 is CASSVDGTGVLEQYF. The CDR3 bases are TGTGCCAGCAGCGTAGACGGGACAGGGGTACTCGAGCAGTACTTC.

This clonotype showed up just a few times. The J gene is TRBJ2-7, the V gene TRBV28, with D perhaps TRBD1 or TRBD2 (5 bases each). Per germline, CDR1 MDHEN and CDR2 SYDVKM. V was clipped by 7 bases and J by 0 bases, with 16 bases between them. This CDR3 spans 15 amino acids. The CDR3 reads CASTRPGTLSYEQYF. The CDR3 bases are TGTGCCAGCACTCGCCCCGGGACGCTCTCCTACGAGCAGTACTTC. Drawing the rest from reference TRBV28 and TRBJ2-7, the complete variable domain is DVKVTQSSRYLVKRTGEKVFLECVQDMDHENMFWYRQDPGLGLRLIYFSYDVKMKEKGDIPEGYSVSREKKERFSLILESASTNQTSMYLCASTRPGTLSYEQYFGPGTRLTVT.

A few counts support this clonotype. The rearrangement joins TRBV29-1 to TRBJ2-3, with 12 positions matching TRBD2. V dropped 4 bases and J dropped 6; count of bases not matched to a gene: 5. The CDR3 is made up of 14 amino acids. Germline V gives CDR1 SQVTM, CDR2 ANQGSEA. The CDR3 region is CSVAETSGGDTQYF. The CDR3 region has the DNA TGCAGCGTTGCCGAGACTAGCGGGGGCGATACGCAGTATTTT.

The V gene is TRBV28, the J gene TRBJ1-4; D is uncertain. Germline-derived CDR1 and CDR2 are MDHEN and SYDVKM. Trimming left V 5 bases short and J 5 bases short, with 18 bases between. The CDR3 is 16 amino acids. CDR3 coding DNA: TGTGCCAGCAGTCCACTGGCGCGTGGGTTGAATGAAAAACTGTTTTTT. Translation: CASSPLARGLNEKLFF.

This clonotype came up a few times. CDR3 bases: TGTGCCACTCACTTAGCGGGAGGGCCCAATGAGCAGTTCTTC. Its protein product is CATHLAGGPNEQFF. This chain uses TRBV25-1 with TRBJ2-1; the match to TRBD2 covers 11 bases. Looked up from germline, CDR1 is MGHDK and CDR2 is SYGVNS. V lost 10 bases, J lost 6 bases, and 8 bases stayed unmatched. CDR3 length: 14 amino acids.

In this sample, this clonotype turned up a few times. This chain uses TRBV15 with TRBJ2-1; 12 bases agree with TRBD2. Germline V lookup: CDR1 LNHNV, CDR2 YYDKDF (reference sequence). The CDR3 spans 14 residues. Trimming at V came to 11 bases and at J to 1 base, leaving 3 bases not matched to a gene. CDR3 residues: CAVGLAGSYNEQFF. The DNA of the CDR3 is TGTGCCGTCGGACTAGCGGGATCCTACAATGAGCAGTTCTTC.

V gene TRBV5-1 combines with J gene TRBJ1-4; unclear D gene. V shed 4 bases and J shed 8 bases, with 18 bases lying between them. There are 15 residues in the CDR3. Germline V gene sequence: CDR1 SGHRS, CDR2 YFSETQ. CDR3 DNA: TGCGCCAGCAGCCAGTCCAGAGGTTCCGACGAAAAACTGTTTTTT. It is translated as CASSQSRGSDEKLFF.

This clonotype has more than one count but fewer than ten. This chain uses TRBV20-1 with TRBJ2-1; 10 positions match TRBD2. Germline lookup yields CDR1 DFQATT and CDR2 SNEGSKA (reference sequence). The CDR3 extends over 15 amino acids. Unmatched junction bases numbered 8, after V lost 0 bases and J lost 9 bases. This chain's CDR3 is CSARDIVAGGGEQFF. The CDR3 coding sequence is TGCAGTGCTAGAGATATAGTAGCGGGAGGTGGTGAGCAGTTCTTC.

This clonotype was detected many times. This chain connects TRBV9 to TRBJ2-2, with D perhaps TRBD2 (5 bases). Trimming removed 0 bases at V and 6 bases at J, with 12 bases between. There are 15 residues in the CDR3. The germline V gene has CDR1 SGDLS and CDR2 YYNGEE. For the CDR3, the DNA is TGTGCCAGCAGCGTAGGGGGAGCTGGGTCCGGGGAGCTGTTTTTT. Encoded protein: CASSVGGAGSGELFF.

This clonotype was seen a handful of times. V gene TRBV12-3 or TRBV12-4 combines with J gene TRBJ2-7; TRBD2 matches at 10 bases. Trimming took 4 bases from V and 2 from J; bases not matched to a gene: 2. The CDR3 sequence is 14 residues long. The CDR3 sequence: CASSSSGSTYEQYF. The DNA of the CDR3 is TGTGCCAGCAGTTCTAGCGGGAGCACCTACGAGCAGTACTTC.

By proportion, this clonotype is medium-sized (0.01 to 0.1%). V and J are TRBV20-1 and TRBJ2-2, with TRBD2 as a possible D gene (5 bases). The CDR3 consists of 13 residues. Germline CDR1 DFQATT, CDR2 SNEGSKA (reference sequence). Between the trimmed V and J ends, which lost 3 bases and 6 bases, there was a span of 11 bases. This CDR3 is CSASVTEAGELFF. In DNA form, the CDR3 reads TGCAGTGCTAGTGTGACGGAGGCCGGGGAGCTGTTTTTT.

This clonotype appeared a few times. The chain is built from TRBV2 and TRBJ1-5; D not resolved. V was pared by 4 bases and J by 5 bases, with 9 bases between. Looked up from germline, CDR1 is SNHLY and CDR2 is FYNNEI. The CDR3 spans 13 residues. The CDR3 region has the DNA TGTGCCAGCAGTGGTGGACCCTATCAGCCCCAGCATTTT. Translation gives CASSGGPYQPQHF.

Ten or more counts support this clonotype. The chain couples TRBV20-1 to TRBJ2-7; 8 bases match TRBD2. The CDR3 has 15 amino acids. The V and J ends lost 3 bases and 7 bases, in that order; junction bases with no gene match: 14. CDR1 and CDR2 from the germline V gene are DFQATT and SNEGSKA (reference sequence). This CDR3 is CSASKIGRAEDEQYF. In DNA form, the CDR3 reads TGCAGTGCTAGTAAAATCGGGAGGGCCGAGGATGAGCAGTACTTC.

The CDR3 sequence: CASSQQVFETQYF. The CDR3 DNA is TGTGCCAGCAGCCAACAGGTTTTCGAGACCCAGTACTTC. The chain is built from TRBV3-1 and TRBJ2-5, with unresolved D. V was clipped by 2 bases and J by 5 bases, with 9 bases between them. CDR3 size: 13 residues. CDR1 is LGHDT, CDR2 YNNKEL, per germline (reference sequence).

V is TRBV12-5 and J is TRBJ1-1, with D hard to call. V was clipped by 5 bases and J by 8 bases, with 9 bases between them. Germline-derived CDR1 and CDR2 are LGHNT and FRNRAP. There are 11 residues in the CDR3. The CDR3 DNA follows: TGTGCTAGTGGTACCCCAGGAGAAGCTTTCTTT. This translates into CASGTPGEAFF.

The chain combines TRBV2 with TRBJ2-7; no clear D. The germline V gene has CDR1 SNHLY and CDR2 FYNNEI. The CDR3 has 12 residues. With 6 bases removed from V and 1 base from J, the gap between germline ends came to 7 bases. The CDR3 DNA reads as TGTGCCAGCAGGACGGATTCCTACGAGCAGTACTTC. Protein product: CASRTDSYEQYF.

This clonotype has more than one count but fewer than ten. The chain couples TRBV29-1 to TRBJ2-3; the D call may be TRBD1 or TRBD2 (5 bases each). V was trimmed by 1 base and J by 12 bases, leaving 11 bases between them. CDR3 length: 11 residues. Germline V gene data show CDR1 as SQVTM and CDR2 as ANQGSEA. CDR3 bases: TGCAGCGTTGAAGGAGGGGCGCGTCAGTATTTT. It codes for CSVEGGARQYF.

The sample holds a few counts of this clonotype. The chain joins TRBV12-3 or TRBV12-4 to TRBJ2-7; 11 nucleotides match TRBD2. The V gene end was trimmed by 6 bases and the J gene end by 4 bases; junction bases not matched to a gene: 5. This CDR3 comprises 14 residues. In DNA form, the CDR3 reads TGTGCCAGCAGCGTCGGGACTAGCGGTTACGAGCAGTACTTC. The encoded protein is CASSVGTSGYEQYF.

V and J are TRBV3-1 and TRBJ2-1, with D maybe TRBD2 (5 bases). V lost 4 bases, J lost 8 bases, and 12 bases lay in between. The CDR3 runs to 13 residues. Germline loops: CDR1 LGHDT, CDR2 YNNKEL (reference sequence). CDR3 nucleotides: TGTGCCAGCAGCCCAACGCTAGCAGATGAGCAGTTCTTC. Translating gives CASSPTLADEQFF.

The chain is built from TRBV7-2 and TRBJ2-1; perhaps D is TRBD1 or TRBD2 (5 bases each). CDR1 is SGHTA and CDR2 is FQGNSA in the germline V gene. V lost 5 bases and J 7 bases, leaving 15 bases between the germline ends. The CDR3 runs to 14 residues. CDR3: CASSPHGGPNEQFF. The CDR3 nucleotides read TGTGCCAGCAGCCCACATGGGGGTCCTAATGAGCAGTTCTTC.

V usage is TRBV4-3 and J usage is TRBJ1-1; D not certain. Trimming left V 1 base short and J 1 base short, with 10 bases between. The V gene's germline CDR1 is LGHNA and CDR2 YSLEER. The CDR3 is made up of 15 amino acids. As DNA, the CDR3 is TGCGCCAGCAGCCAAGGGTGGCAGACGAACACTGAAGCTTTCTTT. It specifies CASSQGWQTNTEAFF.

A few counts support this clonotype. This chain links TRBV12-3 or TRBV12-4 with TRBJ2-1, with 9 bases fitting TRBD1. The CDR3 loop spans 15 amino acids. V gave up 6 bases and J gave up 2 bases; unmatched junction bases: 5. CDR3 coding DNA: TGTGCCAGCAGGTTGGGACAGGGCACCTACAATGAGCAGTTCTTC. Protein product: CASRLGQGTYNEQFF.